These 29 T cell receptor beta chains were all obtained from the same sample, sequenced in a study of T-cell reconstitution after alpha-beta-depleted transplantation in children. Unique molecular identifiers were incorporated when the TCRbeta library was constructed. TCRdb reprocessed the PCR reads with MiXCR, giving one entry per CDR3 protein. The repertoire includes about 500,000 distinct CDR3 sequences, approximately 29% of them detected once, and 2% to 3% sits in the top ten. Here the sequenced sample was PBMCs from the stem cell graft donor, taken from the stem cell graft. All receptors derive from a human donor who donated a stem cell graft to a child with aplastic anemia.

This clonotype was seen a few times. The rearrangement joins TRBV5-6 to TRBJ1-4; D is unresolved. Germline CDR1 and CDR2: SGHDT and YYEEEE. The CDR3 runs 15 residues. Trimming stripped 3 bases from V and 0 bases from J, with 9 bases between. The CDR3 DNA reads TGTGCCAGCAGCTGGGGAGGAGCAACTAATGAAAAACTGTTTTTT. It specifies CASSWGGATNEKLFF.

This clonotype showed up many times. The chain employs TRBV5-6 and TRBJ2-1; D unresolved. V lost 4 bases, J lost 4 bases, and 18 bases lay in between. Germline V CDR1 and CDR2: SGHDT, YYEEEE. This CDR3 contains 16 residues. The CDR3 here is CASSLALLADYNEQFF. CDR3 nucleotides: TGTGCCAGCAGCCTCGCTCTTTTGGCAGATTACAATGAGCAGTTCTTC. Full variable domain (rest looked up from reference TRBV5-6 and TRBJ2-1): DAGVTQSPTHLIKTRGQQVTLRCSPKSGHDTVSWYQQALGQGPQFIFQYYEEEERQRGNFPDRFSGHQFPNYSSELNVNALLLGDSALYLCASSLALLADYNEQFFGPGTRLTVL.

The sample holds a few counts of this clonotype. The chain is built from TRBV9 and TRBJ1-1; D unclear. V was trimmed by 0 bases and J by 4 bases, leaving 10 bases between them. The CDR3 totals 14 residues. From germline, CDR1 is SGDLS and CDR2 YYNGEE. CDR3 sequence (DNA): TGTGCCAGCAGCGTAGTCCGAAGTGGCACTGAAGCTTTCTTT. It is translated as CASSVVRSGTEAFF.

This chain uses TRBV7-9 with TRBJ2-7; 11 nucleotides match TRBD1. After removal of 7 bases from V and 6 bases from J, the junction contained 5 bases not matched to a gene. This CDR3 is built from 13 residues. CDR1 and CDR2 from the germline V gene are SEHNR and FQNEAQ (reference sequence). As DNA, the CDR3 is TGTGCCAGCAATTGGGGGACAGGGGGCGAGCAGTACTTC. Residues: CASNWGTGGEQYF.

In this sample, this clonotype turned up once. The J gene is TRBJ1-1, the V gene TRBV5-1; TRBD1 matches at 7 bases. V lost 3 bases to trimming and J lost 4 bases; unmatched junction nucleotides: 9. The germline V gene has CDR1 SGHRS and CDR2 YFSETQ. The CDR3 sequence is 15 residues long. The chain's CDR3 is CASSSQQGISTEAFF. CDR3 bases: TGCGCCAGCAGCTCTCAACAGGGGATTAGCACTGAAGCTTTCTTT.

V is TRBV5-1 and J is TRBJ2-1; D not resolved. V was trimmed by 0 bases and J by 0 bases, leaving 7 bases between them. Germline V gene sequence: CDR1 SGHRS, CDR2 YFSETQ. The CDR3 has 15 amino acids. The CDR3 spells CASSLEALSYNEQFF. CDR3 in DNA: TGCGCCAGCAGCTTGGAGGCTCTCTCCTACAATGAGCAGTTCTTC.

This clonotype appeared a few times. The chain couples TRBV12-5 to TRBJ2-7; D not resolved. V shed 5 bases and J shed 5 bases, with 13 bases lying between them. Germline V CDR1 and CDR2: LGHNT, FRNRAP. The CDR3 consists of 13 residues. CDR3 nucleotide sequence: TGTGCTAGTGGTCCCGGCGGCCGCAACGAGCAGTACTTC. This translates into CASGPGGRNEQYF. The full variable domain, rest sourced from reference TRBV12-5 and TRBJ2-7, is DARVTQTPRHKVTEMGQEVTMRCQPILGHNTVFWYRQTMMQGLELLAYFRNRAPLDDSGMPKDRFSAEMPDATLATLKIQPSEPRDSAVYFCASGPGGRNEQYFGPGTRLTVT.

The chain couples TRBV28 to TRBJ2-7, with 8 bases aligning to TRBD2. The junction had 13 bases not matched to a gene; V was cut back by 7 bases and J by 2 bases. CDR1 is MDHEN, CDR2 SYDVKM, per germline. The CDR3 covers 16 residues. In nucleotides, the CDR3 is TGTGCCAGCACCGTGACTTCCGGACTAGCCGCCTACGAGCAGTACTTC. Translating gives CASTVTSGLAAYEQYF.

V gene TRBV30 combines with J gene TRBJ1-2, with D perhaps matching TRBD1 (6 bases). Germline V gene lookup returns CDR1 GTSNPN and CDR2 SVGIG (reference sequence). V dropped 8 bases and J dropped 8 bases, with 21 bases sitting between them. There are 13 residues in the CDR3. DNA for the CDR3: TGTGCCGGGGGTCGGGGCAGGGGCTCCGGCTACACCTTC. Translating gives CAGGRGRGSGYTF.

The genes are TRBV4-1 and TRBJ2-2; perhaps TRBD2 as D (6 bases). The V end lost 3 bases, the J end lost 7 bases, and 15 bases lay between the germline ends. This CDR3 region has 15 residues. The V gene's germline CDR1 is MGHRA and CDR2 YSYEKL. The CDR3: CASSQRPGEDGELFF. The CDR3 bases are TGCGCCAGCAGCCAGAGGCCCGGGGAGGACGGGGAGCTGTTTTTT.

This clonotype was found many times. The chain employs TRBV12-3 or TRBV12-4 and TRBJ2-1, with 11 bases fitting TRBD2. V lost 5 bases and J lost 3; bases outside the gene matches: 0. The CDR3 is 14 residues long. The CDR3 is CASSGTSGYNEQFF. Here the CDR3 DNA reads TGTGCCAGCAGTGGGACTAGCGGCTACAATGAGCAGTTCTTC.

The V call is TRBV4-2, the J call TRBJ1-4; no clear D. V was trimmed by 0 bases and J by 3 bases, leaving 11 bases between them. Looked up from germline, CDR1 is LGHNA and CDR2 is YNFKEQ. The CDR3 length is 16 residues. The CDR3 bases are TGTGCCAGCAGCCAAGATCCCGGGAGGTCTAATGAAAAACTGTTTTTT. This sequence encodes CASSQDPGRSNEKLFF.

The V gene is TRBV7-2, the J gene TRBJ2-7; D may correspond to TRBD1 or TRBD2 (5 bases each). The CDR3 sequence is 14 residues long. V dropped 3 bases and J dropped 3 bases, with 12 bases sitting between them. Germline V lookup: CDR1 SGHTA, CDR2 FQGNSA. The CDR3 nucleotides read TGTGCCAGCAGCTTTTCCGGGGCAGTCTACGAGCAGTACTTC. It specifies CASSFSGAVYEQYF.

This clonotype was counted between two and nine times. V gene TRBV29-1 combines with J gene TRBJ2-3; D not certain. The CDR3 is 12 residues long. Trimming removed 1 base from V and 5 bases from J, with 7 bases in between. Germline lookup yields CDR1 SQVTM and CDR2 ANQGSEA. The CDR3: CSVEVPIDTQYF. The CDR3 bases are TGCAGCGTTGAAGTTCCAATAGATACGCAGTATTTT.

A few counts support this clonotype. The chain couples TRBV5-6 to TRBJ2-5, with a tentative D call TRBD2 (5 bases). Germline lookup yields CDR1 SGHDT and CDR2 YYEEEE. This CDR3 has 18 amino acids. Trimming shortened V by 0 bases and J by 0 bases, and 18 bases separated the two germline ends. DNA for the CDR3: TGTGCCAGCAGCTTGGTGGGCTGGGCGGAGGAGTACCAAGAGACCCAGTACTTC. Residues: CASSLVGWAEEYQETQYF.

This clonotype turned up a few times. This chain uses TRBV20-1 with TRBJ1-1; D not resolved. The V end was cut by 7 bases, the J end by 11 bases, with 14 bases between. This CDR3 is 10 amino acids long. The germline V gene encodes CDR1 DFQATT and CDR2 SNEGSKA (reference sequence). The CDR3 bases are TGCAGTGTCCCGGGCGGGAAGGCTTTCTTT. The encoded protein is CSVPGGKAFF.

The chain joins TRBV6-1 to TRBJ2-7; D is uncertain. V shed 1 base and J shed 2 bases, with 9 bases lying between them. The CDR3 contains 14 residues. Germline V lookup: CDR1 MNHNS, CDR2 SASEGT. The CDR3 coding sequence is TGTGCCAGCAGTGAAGAGGGAACAGCCTACGAGCAGTACGTC. Its translation: CASSEEGTAYEQYV.

V gene TRBV25-1 combines with J gene TRBJ2-1; the D gene is possibly TRBD2 (7 bases). CDR3 length: 17 residues. The V gene's germline CDR1 is MGHDK and CDR2 SYGVNS. The V and J ends lost 4 bases and 2 bases respectively, with 18 bases between them. This chain's CDR3 is CASSGWGGQRAYNEQFF. DNA of the CDR3: TGTGCCAGCAGTGGGTGGGGGGGGCAAAGAGCCTACAATGAGCAGTTCTTC.

J is TRBJ1-4 and V is TRBV28, with 8 bases lining up with TRBD1. The germline V gene has CDR1 MDHEN and CDR2 SYDVKM. The CDR3 runs to 15 residues. J lost 4 bases, V lost 5 bases, and 6 bases had no gene match. Here the CDR3 reads CASSPVDRVNEKLFF. DNA of the CDR3: TGTGCCAGCAGTCCTGTGGACAGGGTTAATGAAAAACTGTTTTTT.

The chain carries TRBV7-2 and TRBJ2-3; 8 bases are a match to TRBD1. V lost 2 bases, J lost 6 bases, and 7 bases stayed unmatched. Germline V gene sequence: CDR1 SGHTA, CDR2 FQGNSA. The CDR3 has 15 residues. The CDR3 nucleotides are TGTGCCAGCAGCTTAAGGGCAGGGGGCTTGGATACGCAGTATTTT. As protein: CASSLRAGGLDTQYF.

The V gene is TRBV7-2, the J gene TRBJ1-2; D is undetermined. This CDR3 spans 15 amino acids. Looked up from germline, CDR1 is SGHTA and CDR2 is FQGNSA. Trimming cost V 1 base and J 1 base, with 10 bases left between them. CDR3: CASSLVEGGNYGYTF. The DNA for the CDR3 is TGTGCCAGCAGCTTAGTAGAAGGCGGTAACTATGGCTACACCTTC.

The genes are TRBV12-3 or TRBV12-4 and TRBJ2-5, with a weak D call TRBD2 (6 bases). V was shortened by 2 bases and J by 4 bases, with 8 bases between the two germline ends. The CDR3 has 13 residues. The CDR3 nucleotides read TGTGCCAGCAGTTTAATAGCGGTAGAGACCCAGTACTTC. This sequence encodes CASSLIAVETQYF.

This chain joins TRBV27 and TRBJ1-1, with 8 bases that match TRBD1. CDR1 MNHEY and CDR2 SMNVEV come from the germline V gene (reference sequence). The CDR3 covers 16 residues. V lost 4 bases to trimming and J lost 1 base; unmatched junction nucleotides: 8. This CDR3 reads CASSYAAGTGNTEAFF. The CDR3 DNA sequence: TGTGCCAGCAGTTACGCCGCCGGGACAGGGAACACTGAAGCTTTCTTT.

The V and J genes are TRBV7-9 and TRBJ2-5, with D possibly being TRBD1 (6 bases). V lost 1 base and J 7 bases, leaving 10 bases between the germline ends. This CDR3 is 13 amino acids long. Germline V lookup: CDR1 SEHNR, CDR2 FQNEAQ (reference sequence). The CDR3 DNA reads as TGTGCCAGCAGCTTAGGGGGGACAAGGACCCAGTACTTC. This encodes CASSLGGTRTQYF.

This clonotype was found a few times. The rearrangement uses TRBV7-2 and TRBJ1-5, with D hard to call. V lost 0 bases and J lost 3, with 3 bases in between. The germline gives CDR1 SGHTA, CDR2 FQGNSA. The CDR3 sequence is 13 residues long. The DNA of the CDR3 is TGTGCCAGCAGCTTAGCCAACAATCAGCCCCAGCATTTT. Encoded protein: CASSLANNQPQHF. Supplemented by reference TRBV7-2 and TRBJ1-5, the full variable domain reads GAGVSQSPSNKVTEKGKDVELRCDPISGHTALYWYRQSLGQGLEFLIYFQGNSAPDKSGLPSDRFSAERTGGSVSTLTIQRTQQEDSAVYLCASSLANNQPQHFGDGTRLSIL.

This clonotype was counted a few times. The chain carries TRBV29-1 and TRBJ1-3; a possible D gene is TRBD1 (6 bases). Germline CDR1 and CDR2: SQVTM and ANQGSEA. The CDR3 sequence is 13 residues long. V lost 5 bases, J lost 8 bases, and 16 bases lay in between. As DNA, the CDR3 is TGCAGCGTTCTCTTCACAGGGCAGGACACCATATATTTT. It encodes CSVLFTGQDTIYF.

The chain couples TRBV10-3 to TRBJ2-5, with TRBD2 matching over 8 bases. Germline loops: CDR1 ENHRY, CDR2 SYGVKD. The CDR3 runs to 16 residues. Germline trimming cut 4 bases from V and 1 base from J; bases unmatched to any gene: 8. The CDR3: CAISASPGLGQETQYF. CDR3 bases: TGTGCCATCAGTGCCTCCCCGGGACTAGGCCAAGAGACCCAGTACTTC.

A few counts support this clonotype. The V call is TRBV15, the J call TRBJ1-1; tentatively, D is TRBD1 (6 bases). Germline-derived CDR1 and CDR2 are LNHNV and YYDKDF (reference sequence). There are 13 residues in the CDR3. Trimming left V 3 bases short and J 3 bases short, with 8 bases between. DNA for the CDR3: TGTGCCACCAGCAGGGACAGCTACACTGAAGCTTTCTTT. Amino acid sequence: CATSRDSYTEAFF.

This clonotype was picked up a small number of times. The V call is TRBV4-1, the J call TRBJ2-7, with a tentative D call TRBD1 (5 bases). V shed 0 bases and J shed 0 bases, with 9 bases lying between them. The germline CDR1 and CDR2 sequences are MGHRA and YSYEKL. This CDR3 spans 15 amino acids. This CDR3 is CASSQDTGTSYEQYF. The CDR3 DNA reads TGCGCCAGCAGCCAAGATACAGGAACCTCCTACGAGCAGTACTTC.